These 21 T cell receptor beta chains share one sample of origin, sequenced in a study of Ad26.COV2.S vaccination and SARS-CoV-2 variants. This table comes from immunoSEQ multiplex PCR, and its TCRdb copy is limited to in-frame clones, with some not included. The table has more than 300,000 clones, around four fifths seen once. Treatment given: over 15 received Ad26.COV2.S at low or high dose, single or two shots; five or six received placebo; per-sample allocation not given. The study sampled participants on day 63 after the first vaccine or placebo injection. The sample was peripheral blood, taken in a trial of Ad26.COV2.S vaccine versus placebo. These receptors all stem from a person aged 18-65 years who received the Ad26.COV2.S COVID-19 vaccine or a placebo.

This clone turned up a few times. The chain employs TRBV5-1 and TRBJ1-1; 10 bases fit TRBD1. Unmatched junction bases numbered 3, after V lost 4 bases and J lost 0 bases. This CDR3 has 15 amino acids. CDR1 is SGHRS, CDR2 YFSETQ, per germline. The CDR3 spells CASSLGQGVNTEAFF. For the CDR3, the DNA is TGCGCCAGCAGCCTCGGACAGGGGGTGAACACTGAAGCTTTCTTT.

The J gene is TRBJ2-5, the V gene TRBV5-1; D possibly corresponds to TRBD1 (5 bases). The CDR3 totals 13 residues. Trimming pared 4 bases from V and 3 bases from J, leaving 10 bases between. Germline values: CDR1 SGHRS, CDR2 YFSETQ. CDR3 bases: TGCGCCAGCAGCCCGGACACCAAAGAGACCCAGTACTTC. Residues: CASSPDTKETQYF.

This chain uses TRBV7-9 with TRBJ1-1; 10 bases map to TRBD1. Germline V gene data show CDR1 as SEHNR and CDR2 as FQNEAQ (reference sequence). J was trimmed by 4 bases and V by 5 bases; bases with no gene match: 4. CDR3 length equals 14 residues. CDR3 in DNA: TGTGCCAGCAGCCCGGGACAGGGGACCACTGAAGCTTTCTTT. Translating it yields CASSPGQGTTEAFF.

This clone was picked up one time. CDR3 in amino acids: CASTQGFDSWPGNTIYF. CDR3 sequence (DNA): TGTGCCAGCACCCAGGGATTTGACAGTTGGCCTGGAAACACCATATATTTT. The V and J genes are TRBV3-1 (or the pseudogene TRBV3-2) and TRBJ1-3, with D possibly TRBD1 on 5 matching bases. The CDR3 is made up of 17 amino acids. Trimming took off 7 bases at V and 2 bases at J, with 21 bases between the two ends. CDR1 and CDR2 (germline): LGHDT, YNNKEL (reference sequence).

The CDR3 sequence: CASSEGGAGAGELFF. The CDR3, as DNA: TGCGCCAGCAGTGAAGGGGGCGCCGGCGCCGGGGAGCTGTTTTTT. This chain connects TRBV10-1 to TRBJ2-2; TRBD1 agrees at 7 bases. V lost 3 bases to trimming and J lost 6 bases; unmatched junction nucleotides: 7. Germline CDR1 and CDR2: WNHNN and SYGVQD (reference sequence). The CDR3 extends over 15 amino acids.

V is TRBV2 and J is TRBJ1-1; D possibly corresponds to TRBD1 (6 bases). V lost 7 bases to trimming and J lost 7 bases, with 10 bases between them. This CDR3 region has 11 residues. Germline CDR1 and CDR2: SNHLY and FYNNEI. CDR3 protein: CASNLQGEAFF. For the CDR3, the DNA is TGTGCCAGCAATTTACAGGGTGAAGCTTTCTTT.

The rearrangement joins TRBV6-5 to TRBJ1-2, with 7 bases aligning to TRBD1. The junction had 5 bases not matched to a gene; V was cut back by 6 bases and J by 4 bases. The CDR3 runs to 13 residues. From germline, CDR1 is MNHEY and CDR2 SVGAGI. The chain's CDR3 is CASRRGQAYGYTF. CDR3 sequence (DNA): TGTGCCAGCAGACGCGGACAGGCCTATGGCTACACCTTC.

The genes are TRBV6-5 and TRBJ1-5; 7 bases line up with TRBD1. Unmatched junction bases numbered 11, after V lost 3 bases and J lost 6 bases. Germline values: CDR1 MNHEY, CDR2 SVGAGI. The CDR3 has 16 residues. Here the CDR3 DNA reads TGTGCCAGCAGTTATACACAGGGGAGCGGGAGTCAGCCCCAGCATTTT. It specifies CASSYTQGSGSQPQHF.

This clone has only a few counts. The genes are TRBV11-2 and TRBJ2-7; unclear D gene. Germline V lookup: CDR1 SGHAT, CDR2 FQNNGV. V lost 0 bases and J lost 3, with 12 bases in between. The CDR3 has 15 amino acids. CDR3 sequence: CASSLDIGSFYEQYF. The CDR3, as DNA: TGTGCCAGCAGCTTAGATATAGGCAGCTTCTACGAGCAGTACTTC.

A note on this clone: Other DNA sequences in this sample translate to the same CDR3. This chain connects TRBV19 to TRBJ1-1; D ambiguous. Germline V gene lookup returns CDR1 LNHDA and CDR2 SQIVND (reference sequence). The CDR3 consists of 13 residues. Trimming cost V 4 bases and J 2 bases, with 8 bases left between them. In DNA form, the CDR3 reads TGTGCCAGTAGTAGACCAGGTAACACTGAAGCTTTCTTT. Protein sequence: CASSRPGNTEAFF.

This clone has a single count. This chain joins TRBV6-6 and TRBJ2-3; 12 bases match TRBD2. Losses at the gene ends were 4 bases for V and 7 bases for J; bases not matched to a gene: 3. CDR3 length equals 14 residues. Germline V gives CDR1 MNHNY, CDR2 SVGAGI (reference sequence). CDR3 sequence reads: CASSSTSGGYTQYF. The CDR3 DNA follows: TGTGCCAGCAGTTCTACTAGCGGGGGGTATACGCAGTATTTT.

This clone was observed a single time. This chain links TRBV4-1 with TRBJ2-1, with 8 bases fitting TRBD2. The germline CDR1 and CDR2 sequences are MGHRA and YSYEKL. The CDR3 is made up of 14 amino acids. With V trimmed by 6 bases and J by 6 bases, 7 bases remained unmatched. CDR3 in amino acids: CASRLTGGPNEQFF. The CDR3 coding sequence is TGCGCCAGCAGGCTAACGGGGGGGCCCAATGAGCAGTTCTTC.

DNA of the CDR3: TGTGCCAGCAGTTTAGTGACAGTCAGATGGGACACTGAAGCTTTCTTT. Protein sequence: CASSLVTVRWDTEAFF. V usage is TRBV28 and J usage is TRBJ1-1; D is perhaps TRBD1 (5 bases). The germline V gene has CDR1 MDHEN and CDR2 SYDVKM. Trimming took off 2 bases at V and 3 bases at J, with 16 bases between the two ends. The length of the CDR3 is 16 residues.

This chain uses TRBV4-2 with TRBJ1-5, with D unclear. The germline V gene has CDR1 LGHNA and CDR2 YNFKEQ. This CDR3 contains 15 residues. V lost 1 base, J lost 1 base, and 8 bases lay in between. CDR3 region: CASSQVGESNQPQHF. DNA for the CDR3: TGTGCCAGCAGCCAAGTCGGGGAGAGCAATCAGCCCCAGCATTTT.

The chain has TRBV9 and TRBJ1-6; TRBD1 is a possible D gene (6 bases). Per the germline V gene, CDR1 is SGDLS and CDR2 is YYNGEE. The CDR3 length is 19 residues. V lost 2 bases to trimming and J lost 5 bases, with 23 bases between them. The CDR3 nucleotides are TGTGCCAGCAGCGTGTCAGGGGTGGGAAGAGATCTAAATAATTCACCCCTCCACTTT. This encodes CASSVSGVGRDLNNSPLHF.

This chain connects TRBV11-3 to TRBJ1-1; no reliable D call. This CDR3 region has 12 residues. Germline CDR1 reads SGHNT; CDR2 reads YENEEA. V was shortened by 5 bases and J by 12 bases, with 16 bases between the two germline ends. The CDR3 reads CASSPGRASPFF. For the CDR3, the DNA is TGTGCCAGCAGCCCTGGACGTGCGTCTCCTTTCTTT.

The chain joins TRBV20-1 to TRBJ2-1, with D hard to call. This CDR3 is built from 10 residues. Germline V gene sequence: CDR1 DFQATT, CDR2 SNEGSKA (reference sequence). Trimming cost V 6 bases and J 5 bases, with 5 bases left between them. The CDR3 region has the DNA TGCAGTGCCACAGACAATGAGCAGTTCTTC. Protein sequence: CSATDNEQFF.

Here the CDR3 DNA reads TGTGCCAGCAGCTTCCCACAGGGTCGCACAGATACGCAGTATTTT. As protein: CASSFPQGRTDTQYF. The genes are TRBV7-9 and TRBJ2-3, with D perhaps matching TRBD1 (6 bases). CDR1 and CDR2 (germline): SEHNR, FQNEAQ (reference sequence). CDR3 length equals 15 residues. V gave up 3 bases and J gave up 1 base, with 11 bases separating them.

The chain has TRBV29-1 and TRBJ2-3, with D possibly TRBD1 on 7 matching bases. Germline CDR1 is SQVTM and CDR2 is ANQGSEA. The V gene lost 6 bases and the J gene lost 5 bases, with 12 bases spanning the gap. CDR3 size: 12 residues. CDR3 amino acids: CSVGQGGDTQYF. CDR3 nucleotides: TGCAGCGTAGGGCAGGGGGGAGATACGCAGTATTTT.

This clone was seen once. The V gene is TRBV4-1, the J gene TRBJ1-2; TRBD1 agrees at 8 bases. The ends lost 0 bases at V and 0 bases at J; junction bases unmatched: 6. The CDR3 is 17 amino acids. CDR1 and CDR2 (germline): MGHRA, YSYEKL. DNA for the CDR3: TGCGCCAGCAGCCAAGATTACAGGGGGGATTCTAACTATGGCTACACCTTC. This encodes CASSQDYRGDSNYGYTF.

The V and J genes are TRBV5-1 and TRBJ2-7, with 7 positions matching TRBD1. This CDR3 is built from 14 residues. Per the germline V gene, CDR1 is SGHRS and CDR2 is YFSETQ. V gave up 4 bases and J gave up 5 bases; unmatched junction bases: 9. The CDR3 loop reads CASSRDRARDEQYF. The CDR3 bases are TGCGCCAGCAGCAGAGACAGGGCACGCGACGAGCAGTACTTC.